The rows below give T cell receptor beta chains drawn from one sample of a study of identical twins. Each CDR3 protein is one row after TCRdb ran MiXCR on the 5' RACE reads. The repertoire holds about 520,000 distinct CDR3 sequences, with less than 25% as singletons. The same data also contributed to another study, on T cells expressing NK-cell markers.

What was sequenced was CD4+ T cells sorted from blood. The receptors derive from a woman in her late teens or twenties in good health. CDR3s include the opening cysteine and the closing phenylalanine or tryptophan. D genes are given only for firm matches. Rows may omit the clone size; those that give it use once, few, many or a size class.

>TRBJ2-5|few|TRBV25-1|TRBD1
CASRQGTKTQYF
TGTGCCAGCAGACAGGGGACGAAGACCCAGTACTTC
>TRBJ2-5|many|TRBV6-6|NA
CASSSYGGETQYF
TGTGCCAGCAGTTCGTACGGTGGAGAGACCCAGTACTTC
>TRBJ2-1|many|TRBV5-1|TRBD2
CASSLRLADYNEQFF
TGCGCCAGCAGCTTGAGACTAGCGGACTACAATGAGCAGTTCTTC
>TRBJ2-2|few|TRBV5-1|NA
CASSLGVRSSGELFF
TGCGCCAGCAGCTTAGGGGTTCGGAGTTCCGGGGAGCTGTTTTTT
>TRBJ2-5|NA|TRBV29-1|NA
CSVEVRAPPETQYF
TGCAGCGTTGAAGTTCGAGCCCCCCCTGAGACCCAGTACTTC
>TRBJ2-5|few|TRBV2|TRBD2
CASSVGGTSGRETQYF
TGTGCCAGCAGTGTCGGTGGGACTAGCGGCCGAGAGACCCAGTACTTC
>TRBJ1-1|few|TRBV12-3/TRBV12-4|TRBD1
CASSFAGGLTEAFF
TGTGCCAGCAGTTTCGCAGGGGGCTTGACTGAAGCTTTCTTT
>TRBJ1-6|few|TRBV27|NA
CASSLSRIGGRVAPLHF
TGTGCCAGCAGTTTATCTAGAATCGGGGGGAGGGTAGCACCCCTCCACTTT
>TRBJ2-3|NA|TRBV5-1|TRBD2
CASSGGGAADTQYF
TGCGCCAGCAGCGGCGGGGGGGCCGCAGATACGCAGTATTTT
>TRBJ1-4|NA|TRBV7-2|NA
CASSLTARNEKLFF
TGTGCCAGCAGCTTAACAGCTAGAAATGAAAAACTGTTTTTT
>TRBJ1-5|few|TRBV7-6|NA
CASSLRDYQPQHF
TGTGCCAGCAGCTTACGGGATTACCAGCCCCAGCATTTT
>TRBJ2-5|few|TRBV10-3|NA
CAISEYVLLAGQETQYF
TGTGCCATCAGTGAGTACGTCCTACTAGCAGGCCAAGAGACCCAGTACTTC
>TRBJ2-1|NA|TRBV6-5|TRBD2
CASSNGLAGDYNEQFF
TGTGCCAGCAGTAACGGTCTAGCGGGGGACTACAATGAGCAGTTCTTC
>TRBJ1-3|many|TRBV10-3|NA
CAISEGGSGNTIYF
TGTGCCATCAGTGAAGGGGGATCTGGAAACACCATATATTTT